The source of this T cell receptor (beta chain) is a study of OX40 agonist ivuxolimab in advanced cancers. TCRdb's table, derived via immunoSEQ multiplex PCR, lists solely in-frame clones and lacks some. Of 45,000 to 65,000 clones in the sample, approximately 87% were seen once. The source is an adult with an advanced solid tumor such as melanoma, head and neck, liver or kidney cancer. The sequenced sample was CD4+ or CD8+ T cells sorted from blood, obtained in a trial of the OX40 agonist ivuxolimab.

In nucleotides, the CDR3 is TGCGCCAGCAGTGACAATTGGGGGGGGGAACAGCCCCAGCATTTT. Translation: CASSDNWGGEQPQHF. The chain has TRBV10-2 and TRBJ1-5; D is perhaps TRBD1 (5 bases). V was trimmed by 3 bases and J by 7 bases, leaving 16 bases between them. The CDR3 loop spans 15 amino acids. CDR1 is WSHSY and CDR2 is SAAADI in the germline V gene.